This TCR beta chain was sequenced for a study of pediatric ulcerative colitis. During colonoscopy, one to two rectal pinch biopsies were collected. CDR1 MNHEY and CDR2 SVGAGI come from the germline V gene. Trimming took off 2 bases at V and 6 bases at J, with 10 bases between the two ends. The CDR3 extends over 13 amino acids. The assay was run at survey level. Up to 500,000 reads were sequenced per sample. Some clones are missing from TCRdb's copy, which holds only in-frame ones; the method was immunoSEQ multiplex PCR. The sample records 45,000 to 55,000 clones, roughly 79% being singletons. Sequences were obtained from gut tissue. The chain has TRBV6-5 and TRBJ1-1, with unresolved D. The receptor was derived from a girl aged 5 to 17 with moderate ulcerative colitis. This chain's CDR3 is CASSYGPVAEAFF. For the CDR3, the DNA is TGTGCCAGCAGTTACGGTCCTGTCGCTGAAGCTTTCTTT.